These 4 T cell receptor beta chains share one sample of origin, sequenced in a study of technical replicates of blood from a few donors. Measured with immunoSEQ multiplex PCR; TCRdb has only the in-frame clones, and not every one. The data contain 50,000 to 65,000 clones, around 93% of them singletons. Source material: PBMCs. These receptors all come from a human donor in good health. Some clones in this sample may be carry-over from other donors' samples.

V is TRBV9 and J is TRBJ2-1, with 7 bases that match TRBD1. Trimming removed 4 bases from V and 10 bases from J; junction bases left unmatched: 11. This CDR3 contains 14 residues. CDR1 SGDLS and CDR2 YYNGEE come from the germline V gene. The CDR3 is CASSKGQSWGEQFF. CDR3 DNA sequence: TGTGCCAGCAGCAAGGGACAGTCTTGGGGAGAGCAGTTCTTC.

The chain has TRBV4-1 and TRBJ1-3; the D gene is possibly TRBD1 (6 bases). The V gene's germline CDR1 is MGHRA and CDR2 YSYEKL. V gave up 4 bases and J gave up 0 bases, with 16 bases separating them. CDR3 size: 17 residues. The CDR3 sequence: CASSLTQGFVSGNTIYF. The DNA for the CDR3 is TGCGCCAGCAGCCTAACACAGGGTTTCGTCTCTGGAAACACCATATATTTT.

This chain joins TRBV4-1 and TRBJ2-1; 8 bases are shared with TRBD2. This CDR3 has 16 residues. CDR1 and CDR2 from the germline V gene are MGHRA and YSYEKL. The V segment lost 0 bases and the J segment 8 bases; nucleotides outside the gene matches: 9. The CDR3 loop reads CASSQDSGMRLDEQFF. CDR3 nucleotide sequence: TGCGCCAGCAGCCAAGATAGCGGGATGCGGCTTGATGAGCAGTTCTTC.

CDR3 coding DNA: TGTGCCAGCAGCTTAGCATTGACAGGGGGGCGGACTGAAGCTTTCTTT. It encodes CASSLALTGGRTEAFF. This chain joins TRBV7-2 and TRBJ1-1, with TRBD1 identical over 9 bases. Germline loops: CDR1 SGHTA, CDR2 FQGNSA. The CDR3 has 16 residues. The J segment lost 5 bases and the V segment lost 0 bases, leaving 7 bases of the junction unmatched.